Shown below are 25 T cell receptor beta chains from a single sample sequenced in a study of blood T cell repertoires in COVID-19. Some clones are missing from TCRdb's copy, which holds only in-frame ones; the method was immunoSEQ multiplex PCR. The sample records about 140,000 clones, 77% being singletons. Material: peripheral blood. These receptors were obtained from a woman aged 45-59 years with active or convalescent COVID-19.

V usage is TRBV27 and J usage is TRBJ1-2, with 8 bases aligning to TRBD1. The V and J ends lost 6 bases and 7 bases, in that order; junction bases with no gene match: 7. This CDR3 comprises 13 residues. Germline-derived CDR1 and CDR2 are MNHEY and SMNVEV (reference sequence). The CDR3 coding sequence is TGTGCCAGCAGGGGACAGGCGGCGTTTGGCTACACCTTC. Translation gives CASRGQAAFGYTF.

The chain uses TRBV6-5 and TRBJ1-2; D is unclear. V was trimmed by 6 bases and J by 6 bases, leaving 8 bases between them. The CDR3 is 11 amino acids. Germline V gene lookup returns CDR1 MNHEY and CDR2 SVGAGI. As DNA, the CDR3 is TGTGCCAGCAGGCTGGAGGATGGCTACACCTTC. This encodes CASRLEDGYTF.

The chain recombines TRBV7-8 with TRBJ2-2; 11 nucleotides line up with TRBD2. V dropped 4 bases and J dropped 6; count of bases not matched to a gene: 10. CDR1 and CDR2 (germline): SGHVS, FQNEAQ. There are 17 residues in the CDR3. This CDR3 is CASSYLSGGAIPGELFF. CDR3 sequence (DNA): TGTGCCAGCAGCTACCTTAGCGGGGGGGCTATACCCGGGGAGCTGTTTTTT.

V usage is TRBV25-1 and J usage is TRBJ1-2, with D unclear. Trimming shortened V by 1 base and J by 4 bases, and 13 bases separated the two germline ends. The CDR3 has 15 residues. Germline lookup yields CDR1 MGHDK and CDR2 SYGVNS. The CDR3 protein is CASSEFGQVAYGYTF. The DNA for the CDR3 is TGTGCCAGCAGTGAATTTGGGCAGGTTGCCTATGGCTACACCTTC.

DNA for the CDR3: TGCGCCAGCAGCCAAGATCCGGGACAGGGGGCCGACGAGCAGTACTTC. Protein: CASSQDPGQGADEQYF. The chain employs TRBV4-3 and TRBJ2-7; TRBD1 matches at 12 bases. Trimming took 0 bases from V and 5 from J; bases not matched to a gene: 5. This CDR3 has 16 amino acids. Per the germline V gene, CDR1 is LGHNA and CDR2 is YSLEER.

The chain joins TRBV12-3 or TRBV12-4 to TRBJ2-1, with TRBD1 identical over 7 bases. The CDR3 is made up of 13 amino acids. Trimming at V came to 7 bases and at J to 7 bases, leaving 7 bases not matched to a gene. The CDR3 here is CASTPGRGNEQFF. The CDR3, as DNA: TGTGCCAGCACACCCGGCAGGGGGAATGAGCAGTTCTTC.

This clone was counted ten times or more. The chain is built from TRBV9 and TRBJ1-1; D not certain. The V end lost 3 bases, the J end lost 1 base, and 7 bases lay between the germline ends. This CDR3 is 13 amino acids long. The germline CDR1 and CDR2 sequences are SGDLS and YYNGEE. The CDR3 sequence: CASSADTNTEAFF. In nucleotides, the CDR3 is TGTGCCAGCAGCGCAGACACGAACACTGAAGCTTTCTTT.

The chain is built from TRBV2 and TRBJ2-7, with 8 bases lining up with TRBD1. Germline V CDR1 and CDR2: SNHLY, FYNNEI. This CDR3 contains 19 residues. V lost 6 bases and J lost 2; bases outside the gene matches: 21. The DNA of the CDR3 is TGTGCCAGCAGAGACCGGGACAGGCAATCCTCCGAAACTCCCTACGAGCAGTACTTC. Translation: CASRDRDRQSSETPYEQYF.

The DNA of the CDR3 is TGTGCCAGCATGCCCCGTATTGGACAGGGCTACACCTTC. Protein: CASMPRIGQGYTF. The chain couples TRBV6-5 to TRBJ1-2; D may be TRBD1 (6 bases). V lost 7 bases and J 8 bases, leaving 17 bases between the germline ends. This CDR3 comprises 13 residues. Germline lookup yields CDR1 MNHEY and CDR2 SVGAGI.

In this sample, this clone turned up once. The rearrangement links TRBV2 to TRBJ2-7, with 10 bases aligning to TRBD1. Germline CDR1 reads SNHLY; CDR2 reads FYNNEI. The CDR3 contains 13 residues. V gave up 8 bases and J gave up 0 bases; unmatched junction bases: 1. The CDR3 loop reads CASRDRGSYEQYF. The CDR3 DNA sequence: TGTGCCAGCCGGGACAGGGGCTCCTACGAGCAGTACTTC.

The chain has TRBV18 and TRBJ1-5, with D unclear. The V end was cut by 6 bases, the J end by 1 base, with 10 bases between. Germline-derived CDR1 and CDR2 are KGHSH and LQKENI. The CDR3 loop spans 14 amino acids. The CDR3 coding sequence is TGTGCCAGCTCCCCATTGGGCAGCAATCAGCCCCAGCATTTT. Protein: CASSPLGSNQPQHF.

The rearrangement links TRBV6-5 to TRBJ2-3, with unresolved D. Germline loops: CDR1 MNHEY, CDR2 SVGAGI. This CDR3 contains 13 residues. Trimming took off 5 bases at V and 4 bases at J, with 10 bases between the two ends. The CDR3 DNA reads TGTGCCAGCAGTCCACCAGCGTCAGATACGCAGTATTTT. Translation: CASSPPASDTQYF.

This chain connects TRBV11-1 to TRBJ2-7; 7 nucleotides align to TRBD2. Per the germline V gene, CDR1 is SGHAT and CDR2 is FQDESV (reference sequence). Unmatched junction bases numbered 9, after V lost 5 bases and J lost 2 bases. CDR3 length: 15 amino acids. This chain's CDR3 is CASSLLLGGTYEQYF. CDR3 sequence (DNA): TGTGCCAGCAGCCTCCTATTGGGGGGGACCTACGAGCAGTACTTC.

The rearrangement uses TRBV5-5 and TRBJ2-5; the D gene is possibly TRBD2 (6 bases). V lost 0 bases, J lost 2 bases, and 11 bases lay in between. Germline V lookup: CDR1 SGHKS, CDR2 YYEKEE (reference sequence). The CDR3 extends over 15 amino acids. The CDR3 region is CASSLGGNPQETQYF. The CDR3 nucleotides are TGTGCCAGCAGCTTGGGCGGGAATCCTCAAGAGACCCAGTACTTC.

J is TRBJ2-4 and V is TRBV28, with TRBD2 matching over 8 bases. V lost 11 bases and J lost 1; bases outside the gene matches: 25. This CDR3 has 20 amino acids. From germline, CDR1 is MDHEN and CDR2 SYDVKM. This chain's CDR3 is CAPRDGGGGLPNRAKNIQYF. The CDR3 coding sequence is TGTGCCCCCCGCGACGGGGGGGGCGGGCTTCCAAATCGGGCCAAAAACATTCAGTACTTC.

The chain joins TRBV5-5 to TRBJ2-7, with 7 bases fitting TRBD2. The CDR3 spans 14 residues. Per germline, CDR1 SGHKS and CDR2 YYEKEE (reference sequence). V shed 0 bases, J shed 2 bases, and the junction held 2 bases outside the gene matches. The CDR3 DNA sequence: TGTGCCAGCAGCTTGGTGGCGGGAGCCTACGAGCAGTACTTC. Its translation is CASSLVAGAYEQYF. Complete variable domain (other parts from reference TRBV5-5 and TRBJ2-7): DAGVTQSPTHLIKTRGQQVTLRCSPISGHKSVSWYQQVLGQGPQFIFQYYEKEERGRGNFPDRFSARQFPNYSSELNVNALLLGDSALYLCASSLVAGAYEQYFGPGTRLTVT.

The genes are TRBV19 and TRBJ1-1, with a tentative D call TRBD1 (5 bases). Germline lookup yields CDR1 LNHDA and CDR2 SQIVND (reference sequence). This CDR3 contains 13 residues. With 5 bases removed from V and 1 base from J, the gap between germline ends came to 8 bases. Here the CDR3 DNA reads TGTGCCAGTAGTGAGGACAAGAACACTGAAGCTTTCTTT. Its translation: CASSEDKNTEAFF.

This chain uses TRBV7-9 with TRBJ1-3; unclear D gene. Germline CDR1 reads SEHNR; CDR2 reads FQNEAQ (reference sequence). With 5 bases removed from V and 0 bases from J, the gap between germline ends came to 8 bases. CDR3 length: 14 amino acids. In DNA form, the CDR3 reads TGTGCCAGCAGCCGTACATTCTCTGGAAACACCATATATTTT. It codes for CASSRTFSGNTIYF.

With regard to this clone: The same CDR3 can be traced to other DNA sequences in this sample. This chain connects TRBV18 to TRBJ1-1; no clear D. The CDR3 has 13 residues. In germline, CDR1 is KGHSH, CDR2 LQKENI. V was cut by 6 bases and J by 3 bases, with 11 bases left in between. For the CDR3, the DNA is TGTGCCAGCTCGCCCCTCCAGGACACTGAAGCTTTCTTT. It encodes CASSPLQDTEAFF.

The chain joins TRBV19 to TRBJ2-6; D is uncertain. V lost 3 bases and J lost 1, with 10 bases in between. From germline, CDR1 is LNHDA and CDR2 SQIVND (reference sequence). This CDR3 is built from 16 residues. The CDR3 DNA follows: TGTGCCAGTAGTATTCTCGGCAGGTCTGGGGCCAACGTCCTGACTTTC. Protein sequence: CASSILGRSGANVLTF.

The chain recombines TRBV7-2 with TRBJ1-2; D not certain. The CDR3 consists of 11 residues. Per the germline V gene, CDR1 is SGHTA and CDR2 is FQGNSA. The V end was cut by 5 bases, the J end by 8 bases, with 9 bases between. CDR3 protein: CASSPSEGYTF. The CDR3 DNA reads TGTGCCAGCAGCCCCTCGGAGGGCTACACCTTC.

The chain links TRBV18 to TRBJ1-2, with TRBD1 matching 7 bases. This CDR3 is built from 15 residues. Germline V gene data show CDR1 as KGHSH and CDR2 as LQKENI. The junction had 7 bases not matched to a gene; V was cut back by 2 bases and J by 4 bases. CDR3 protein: CASSPGTDTGYGYTF. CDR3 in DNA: TGTGCCAGCTCACCAGGGACAGACACTGGCTATGGCTACACCTTC.

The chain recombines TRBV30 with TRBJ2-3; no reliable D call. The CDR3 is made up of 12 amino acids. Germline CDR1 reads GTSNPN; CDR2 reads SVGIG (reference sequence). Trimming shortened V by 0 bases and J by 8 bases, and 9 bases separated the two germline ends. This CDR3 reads CAWSVPGVTQYF. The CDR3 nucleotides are TGTGCCTGGAGTGTACCTGGAGTTACGCAGTATTTT.

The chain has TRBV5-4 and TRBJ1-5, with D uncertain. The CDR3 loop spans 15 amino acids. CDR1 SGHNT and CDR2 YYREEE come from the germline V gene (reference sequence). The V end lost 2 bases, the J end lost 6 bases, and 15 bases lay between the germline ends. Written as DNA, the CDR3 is TGTGCCAGCAGCTTTGGACCTCGAGGGAGTCAGCCCCAGCATTTT. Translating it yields CASSFGPRGSQPQHF.

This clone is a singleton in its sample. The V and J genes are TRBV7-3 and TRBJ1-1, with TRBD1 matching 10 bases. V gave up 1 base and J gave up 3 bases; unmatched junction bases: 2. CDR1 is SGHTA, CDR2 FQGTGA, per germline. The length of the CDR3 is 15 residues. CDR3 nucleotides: TGTGCCAGCAGCTTAAGAGGGACAGGGGACACTGAAGCTTTCTTT. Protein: CASSLRGTGDTEAFF.